The T cell receptor beta chain under discussion was sequenced for a study of early T cells in non-severe SARS-CoV-2 infection. Study as a whole: Sequencing input comprised bulk RNA from unsorted whole blood; chain pairing was not available.

Deletions cut 4 bases from V and 2 bases from J, with 12 bases between. The CDR3 spans 14 residues. The germline V gene encodes CDR1 DFQATT and CDR2 SNEGSKA (reference sequence). As part of library construction, unique molecular identifiers were attached to individual cDNA molecules. A single record per CDR3 protein comes from TCRdb applying MiXCR to the 5' RACE reads. The sample holds fewer than 60,000 distinct CDR3 sequences, 9.5% to 12% seen once. Points from the study as a whole: VDJdb-based matching was biased toward anti-spike CD8 responses and missed private and CD4 specificities.

This clonotype has ten or more counts. Its specificity is not known. The V gene is TRBV20-1, the J gene TRBJ2-1, with D tentatively TRBD2 (5 bases). Sequenced input: whole blood. The receptor was derived from an adult who was a healthcare worker with PCR-confirmed SARS-CoV-2 infection or an uninfected control (not recorded which). CDR3 DNA: TGCAGTGCTAATGACTATCTCACCTACAATGAGCAGTTCTTC. As protein: CSANDYLTYNEQFF.